This entry is about one T cell receptor beta chain. Its antigen is undetermined. Using CD45RO/CCR7/CD25/CD127/CD95/CD27, CD4+ naive, central memory, regulatory and stem cell-like memory cells were sorted. Purity exceeding 95% was reached by all sorted populations. Reverse transcribing all isolated RNA meant expressed TCRB transcripts were sequenced. The read count averaged approximately 3.5 million across naive, central memory and regulatory T cell samples. The table came from immunoSEQ multiplex PCR; TCRdb's copy has only in-frame clones and leaves some out. The sample holds around 310,000 clones, 11% seen once. This entry comes from a study of beta chain features in type 1 diabetes. Overall study findings and caveats: Here, the possible influence of HLA type (on TCRB rearrangement) remained unresolved.

Germline V gene data show CDR1 as LGHNA and CDR2 as YSLEER. The CDR3 totals 15 residues. V was clipped by 2 bases and J by 2 bases; unmatched bases: 5. The source is a woman aged 30 to 39 in good health. Source material: naive CD4+ T cells from blood. This chain uses TRBV4-3 with TRBJ1-2, with TRBD1 matching over 7 bases. CDR3: CASSQQTQGNYGYTF. DNA for the CDR3: TGCGCCAGCAGCCAACAAACACAGGGGAACTATGGCTACACCTTC.